Described below is a single T cell receptor beta chain sequence and its context. This sample was included in a study of blood T cell repertoires in COVID-19. Study context: Italy, Spain and the United States were the sources of the convalescent and acute COVID-19 samples. PBMCs, B-cell-depleted T cells, or T cells were the source of the cDNA or gDNA that made up the material.

Authors' processing steps: Using reference gene primer amplification, nucleated cell counts were estimated. Sequencing was performed with immunoSEQ multiplex PCR; in TCRdb, only in-frame clones are kept and a portion is missing. From that table come the V and J calls and clone size; the DNA was used to work out D and trimming. The data contain about 110,000 clones, around 86% of them seen just once; the ten biggest clones take up about 4%. Germline CDR1 is SGHDT and CDR2 is YYEEEE. Trimming took off 4 bases at V and 5 bases at J, with 18 bases between the two ends. This CDR3 has 16 amino acids. What was sequenced was peripheral blood. The chain links TRBV5-6 to TRBJ2-2; D might be TRBD1 (6 bases). This TCR was recovered from a woman aged 70-85 years with acute or convalescent COVID-19. Written as DNA, the CDR3 is TGTGCCAGCAGCAACCGGGACATAGGACGAACCGGGGAGCTGTTTTTT. As protein: CASSNRDIGRTGELFF.